This T cell receptor beta chain is drawn from a study of blood T cells in healthy people across ages (dated by TCRdb to the mid-2010s). Regarding the complete study: In model experiments, roughly one uniquely barcoded TCR beta cDNA molecule per two T cells was captured by template switching. To avoid experimental bias, donors of different ages were spread randomly across the sequencing lanes. Two additional independent replicas of 1 million unique cDNA reads from the same blood draw were analyzed for two donors (one aged 18 to 29 and one aged 80 or older). The study measured age-related changes in TCR beta repertoire diversity using deep sequencing normalized with unique cDNA molecular identifiers. Donors were grouped into four age groups: young (average approximately 15 years), middle-aged (39), aged (over 55) and long-lived (about 90). What the research found in general, with its limitations: Because the CMV infection status of the donors was unknown, age-related changes in expanded clonotypes may potentially have been confounded. Estimates of total diversity from one million sequenced T cells were regarded as lower bounds and underestimates. Because profiling used bulk unsorted PBMCs, naive and antigen-experienced compartments could not be compared conclusively. Compared with the aged group, the long-lived group had more naive CD4+ T cells, fewer expanded clones and increased TCR diversity, a pattern suggesting age selection. As age increased, observed TCR beta diversity per million T cells dropped in a roughly linear way, and a significant reduction was already evident by age 40. There was a strong correlation between observed TCR beta diversity and the percentage of naive T cells measured by flow cytometry.

The library was produced with 5' RACE. Sequencing instrument: Illumina HiSeq 2500. A second PCR of roughly 6 to 12 cycles was performed with a sample-barcoded 5' primer and a J-beta primer mix. Each TCR beta cDNA molecule received a unique molecular identifier from a template-switch 5' adaptor carrying 12 random nucleotides. At least 2.5 million CDR3-containing paired-end reads were obtained from each sample. First-strand cDNA was synthesized from all RNA with the Mint cDNA synthesis kit, primed by a TRBC-specific oligonucleotide. All cDNA was treated with uracil-DNA glycosylase and then went through a first 18-cycle PCR with the universal primers M1SS and BC2_uni_R. Processing in the source paper ran as follows. For normalization, 1 million high-quality reads, each with a distinct molecular identifier, were randomly selected from each sample. Reads sharing molecular identifiers were discarded rather than binned into consensus sequences. CDR3 identification, clonotype clustering and error correction used MiTCR with a Q25 quality threshold and the strictest error-elimination algorithm. A nonparametric unseen species model with Euler transformation was used to estimate lower-bound total TCR beta diversity. TCRdb ran its own pipeline on the public reads, namely fastp trimming at Q25 and MiXCR clone calling, and kept in-frame beta chains. Identical CDR3 proteins give one entry, which carries the most common genes and DNA. TCRdb, rather than the study authors, made the V and J calls. Across this sample there are hundreds of thousands of distinct CDR3 sequences, with roughly 58% seen only once. Clones ranked in the top ten supply 30% to 45% of the sample.

The donors were roughly 40 Caucasian individuals from Russia, aged 6 to 90 years, who were systemically healthy. Each donor gave ten milliliters of peripheral blood, drawn into EDTA-treated Vacutainer tubes. Ficoll-Paque density-gradient centrifugation was used to isolate PBMCs, with at least 7 million per sample. Total RNA was extracted from PBMCs with Trizol reagent, with at least 5.5 micrograms obtained per sample. For every donor, an aliquot of PBMCs went through flow cytometry to measure the percentages of naive CD45RAhigh/CD27high T cells. Worth noting for this clonotype: The antigen it recognizes is unknown. Base-call qualities are not available, and no considerably larger clone is one nucleotide away.

The sequencing input was blood. The clonotype was recovered from a man aged 55 to 70 in good health.

The nucleotides are TGTGCCAGCAGCCAAGGGACTTCCACCTACAATGAGCAGTTCTTC. Translated, it reads CASSQGTSTYNEQFF. The rearrangement joined TRBV3-1 to TRBJ2-1; a tentative D match to TRBD2 spans 5 bases. The CDR3 runs 15 amino acids, cysteine and phenylalanine included. The read is trimmed to its CDR3 DNA, 45 bases read in frame from base 1. V and J are truncated by 1 base and 2 bases respectively, leaving an intervening sequence of 9 bases. The germline V gene (reference sequence) gives CDR1 as LGHDT and CDR2 as YNNKEL.